This note documents a single T cell receptor (beta chain) sequence. Antigen unknown. V shed 0 bases and J 5 bases; nucleotides not matched to a gene: 4. There are 14 residues in the CDR3. CDR1 is SGHRS and CDR2 is YFSETQ in the germline V gene. TCRdb analysed the 5' RACE reads with MiXCR anew, one entry per CDR3 protein. The sample has around 1.7 million distinct CDR3 sequences; about 30% are singletons. The sample comes from a study of identical twins. The study, taken as a whole, reports: Twins' excess sharing was less marked for out-of-frame beta sequences. Out-of-frame TCR alpha sharing observed in monozygotic twins exceeded model estimates.

This receptor was identified in a newborn girl in good health. The sample consisted of cord blood. The chain has TRBV5-1 and TRBJ2-5, with TRBD2 identical over 7 bases. CDR3 in DNA: TGCGCCAGCAGCTTGGAGCGGGAATGGGAGACCCAGTACTTC. Amino acids: CASSLEREWETQYF.